The source of this TCR beta chain is a study of CD8 T cells in ankylosing spondylitis. Findings and caveats of the study: Matched synovial fluid from ankylosing spondylitis patients was reported to be enriched for disease-linked clones. Within peripheral blood, clones linked to disease were CD8+ and relatively rare. About 8 highly homologous variants made up a TCR beta motif, and this motif appeared characteristic of ankylosing spondylitis blood. There were earlier reports of some motif variants in reactive arthritis synovial fluid and blood.

This CDR3 spans 16 amino acids. CDR1 and CDR2 from the germline V gene are DFQATT and SNEGSKA (reference sequence). V was clipped by 3 bases and J by 1 base; unmatched bases: 6. Turning to this clonotype: Its specificity is unknown.

Making use of molecular barcodes, quantitative 5'-RACE generated TCR beta libraries. TCRdb fed the 5' RACE reads into MiXCR, producing one record per CDR3 protein. This table holds roughly 700,000 distinct CDR3 sequences, roughly 20% found once. The specimen sequenced was blood, either unsorted or a sorted T cell fraction (not recorded which). The receptor's source is a male donor with ankylosing spondylitis. V usage is TRBV20-1 and J usage is TRBJ2-1; 10 positions match TRBD2. CDR3 nucleotides: TGCAGTGCTAGGAATCTAGCGGGGGCGTCCTACAATGAGCAGTTCTTC. Its translation is CSARNLAGASYNEQFF.